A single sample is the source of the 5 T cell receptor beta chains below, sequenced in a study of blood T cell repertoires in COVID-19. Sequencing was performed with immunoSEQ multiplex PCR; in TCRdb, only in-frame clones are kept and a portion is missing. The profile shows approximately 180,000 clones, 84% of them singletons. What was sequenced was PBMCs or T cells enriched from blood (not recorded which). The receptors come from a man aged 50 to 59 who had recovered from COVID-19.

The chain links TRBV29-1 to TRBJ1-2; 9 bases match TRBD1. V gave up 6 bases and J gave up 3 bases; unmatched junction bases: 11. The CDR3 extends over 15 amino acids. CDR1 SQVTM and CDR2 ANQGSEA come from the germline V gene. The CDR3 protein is CSVFIRGTGYYGYTF. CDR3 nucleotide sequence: TGCAGCGTATTTATCAGGGGGACAGGGTACTATGGCTACACCTTC.

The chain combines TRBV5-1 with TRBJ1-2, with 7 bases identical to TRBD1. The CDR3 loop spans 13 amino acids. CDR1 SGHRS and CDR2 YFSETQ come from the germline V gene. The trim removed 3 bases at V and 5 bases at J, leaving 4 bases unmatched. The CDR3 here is CASSSGQRYGYTF. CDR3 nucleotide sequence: TGCGCCAGCAGCTCGGGACAGCGGTATGGCTACACCTTC. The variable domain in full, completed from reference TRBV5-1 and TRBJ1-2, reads KAGVTQTPRYLIKTRGQQVTLSCSPISGHRSVSWYQQTPGQGLQFLFEYFSETQRNKGNFPGRFSGRQFSNSRSEMNVSTLELGDSALYLCASSSGQRYGYTFGSGTRLTVV.

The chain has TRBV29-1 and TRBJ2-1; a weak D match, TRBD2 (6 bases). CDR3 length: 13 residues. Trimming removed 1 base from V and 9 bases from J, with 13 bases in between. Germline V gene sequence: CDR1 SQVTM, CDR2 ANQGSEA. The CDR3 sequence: CSVEVEAGSEQFF. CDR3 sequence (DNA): TGCAGCGTTGAAGTGGAGGCGGGATCTGAGCAGTTCTTC.

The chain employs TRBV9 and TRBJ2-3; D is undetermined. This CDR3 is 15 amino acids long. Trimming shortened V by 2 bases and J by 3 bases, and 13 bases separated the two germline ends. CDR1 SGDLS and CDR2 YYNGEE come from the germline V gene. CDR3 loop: CASSVEQRPTDTQYF. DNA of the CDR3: TGTGCCAGCAGCGTTGAACAGAGACCTACAGATACGCAGTATTTT. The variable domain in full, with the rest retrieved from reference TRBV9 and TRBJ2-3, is DSGVTQTPKHLITATGQRVTLRCSPRSGDLSVYWYQQSLDQGLQFLIQYYNGEERAKGNILERFSAQQFPDLHSELNLSSLELGDSALYFCASSVEQRPTDTQYFGPGTRLTVL.

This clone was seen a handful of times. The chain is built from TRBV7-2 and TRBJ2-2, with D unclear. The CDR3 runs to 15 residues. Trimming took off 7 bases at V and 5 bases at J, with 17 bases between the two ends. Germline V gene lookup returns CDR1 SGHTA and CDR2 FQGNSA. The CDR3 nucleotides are TGTGCCAGCACCCTGGTGACGAGCGTAACCGGGGAGCTGTTTTTT. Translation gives CASTLVTSVTGELFF.